These 4 T cell receptor beta chains share one sample of origin, sequenced in a study of cytomegalovirus exposure and HLA in healthy donors. Sequencing was performed with immunoSEQ multiplex PCR; in TCRdb, only in-frame clones are kept and a portion is missing. The sample holds 250,000 to 400,000 clones, approximately 86% seen once. Sample: PBMCs. The receptors originated from a man aged 25-45 years in good health and CMV-seronegative.

This clone was picked up one time. The chain couples TRBV4-2 to TRBJ2-1; 13 bases fit TRBD2. The CDR3 sequence is 18 residues long. The V gene's germline CDR1 is LGHNA and CDR2 YNFKEQ. V shed 2 bases and J 6 bases; nucleotides not matched to a gene: 10. The CDR3 DNA is TGTGCCAGCAGCCAAAGCCCGCCGACTAGCGGGGGGTTCAATGAGCAGTTCTTC. Protein sequence: CASSQSPPTSGGFNEQFF.

A single count supports this clone. The chain employs TRBV18 and TRBJ2-3, with 10 bases aligning to TRBD1. V was pared by 5 bases and J by 4 bases, with 12 bases of the junction left unmatched. Germline loops: CDR1 KGHSH, CDR2 LQKENI. This CDR3 spans 17 amino acids. CDR3: CASSIFVRQGASDTQYF. CDR3 coding DNA: TGTGCCAGCTCAATCTTTGTGAGACAGGGGGCCTCAGATACGCAGTATTTT. Full variable domain (missing parts from reference TRBV18 and TRBJ2-3): NAGVMQNPRHLVRRRGQEARLRCSPMKGHSHVYWYRQLPEEGLKFMVYLQKENIIDESGMPKERFSAEFPKEGPSILRIQQVVRGDSAAYFCASSIFVRQGASDTQYFGPGTRLTVL.

V is TRBV15 and J is TRBJ1-5; D call uncertain. This CDR3 is 15 amino acids long. Germline V gene sequence: CDR1 LNHNV, CDR2 YYDKDF (reference sequence). V was trimmed by 5 bases and J by 6 bases, leaving 17 bases between them. The CDR3 sequence is CATSRGVEVVQPQHF. DNA of the CDR3: TGTGCCACCAGCCGTGGAGTTGAGGTGGTTCAGCCCCAGCATTTT.

The chain links TRBV7-9 to TRBJ2-1; D is ambiguous. This CDR3 is 13 amino acids long. V dropped 1 base and J dropped 8 bases, with 9 bases sitting between them. Germline CDR1 SEHNR, CDR2 FQNEAQ (reference sequence). The CDR3 loop is CASSLGFADEQFF. The CDR3 bases are TGTGCCAGCAGCTTAGGGTTTGCGGATGAGCAGTTCTTC.